The present T cell receptor beta chain was sequenced within a study of identical twins. Trimming removed 0 bases from V and 6 bases from J, with 8 bases in between. Germline V gene sequence: CDR1 LNHNV, CDR2 YYDKDF (reference sequence). The length of the CDR3 is 13 residues. In TCRdb, the 5' RACE reads were re-called with MiXCR into one record per CDR3 protein. The sample includes fewer than 550,000 distinct CDR3 sequences, approximately 14% of them seen just once. The same sample was also used in a study of yellow fever vaccine responses in identical twins.

This clonotype was sampled from a woman between 18 and 29 years old in good health. The material sequenced was CD4+ T cells sorted from blood. The genes are TRBV15 and TRBJ1-1; D is unresolved. CDR3 region: CATSRDQRAEAFF. The CDR3 DNA reads TGTGCCACCAGCAGAGATCAGCGGGCTGAAGCTTTCTTT. Full variable domain (rest looked up from reference TRBV15 and TRBJ1-1): DAMVIQNPRYQVTQFGKPVTLSCSQTLNHNVMYWYQQKSSQAPKLLFHYYDKDFNNEADTPDNFQSRRPNTSFCFLDIRSPGLGDTAMYLCATSRDQRAEAFFGQGTRLTVV.